The source of this TCR beta chain is a study of blood T cell repertoires in COVID-19. Trimming cost V 8 bases and J 4 bases, with 5 bases left between them. The CDR3 extends over 10 amino acids. Profiling relied on immunoSEQ multiplex PCR, and the TCRdb table lists in-frame clones only, not all of them. The sample lists approximately 210,000 clones; around 82% were seen once. This clonotype was obtained from a woman aged 40 to 50 with acute or convalescent COVID-19. Sequences were obtained from peripheral blood. The rearrangement joins TRBV12-3 or TRBV12-4 to TRBJ1-1; no clear D gene. The CDR3 protein is CASQSTEAFF. DNA of the CDR3: TGTGCCAGCCAGTCCACTGAAGCTTTCTTT.